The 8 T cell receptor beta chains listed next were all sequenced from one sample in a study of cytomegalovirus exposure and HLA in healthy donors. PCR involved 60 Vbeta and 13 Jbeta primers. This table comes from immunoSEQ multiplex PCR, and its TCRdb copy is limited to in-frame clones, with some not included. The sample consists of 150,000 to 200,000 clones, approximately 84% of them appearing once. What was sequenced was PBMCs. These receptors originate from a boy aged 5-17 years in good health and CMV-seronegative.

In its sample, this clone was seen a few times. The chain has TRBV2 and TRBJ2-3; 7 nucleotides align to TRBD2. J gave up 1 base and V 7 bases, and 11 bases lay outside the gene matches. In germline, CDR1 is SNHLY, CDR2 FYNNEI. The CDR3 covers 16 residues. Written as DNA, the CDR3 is TGTGCCAGCAACCCCCGGGGTGGGGGGGGCACAGATACGCAGTATTTT. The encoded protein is CASNPRGGGGTDTQYF.

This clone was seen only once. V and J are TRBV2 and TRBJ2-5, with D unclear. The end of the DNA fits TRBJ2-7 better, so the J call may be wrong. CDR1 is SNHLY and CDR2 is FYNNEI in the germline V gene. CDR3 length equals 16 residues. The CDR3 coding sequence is TGTGCCAGCAGTTATATGACGGAGTGGCTTCTCTACGAGCAGTACTTC. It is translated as CASSYMTEWLLYEQYF.

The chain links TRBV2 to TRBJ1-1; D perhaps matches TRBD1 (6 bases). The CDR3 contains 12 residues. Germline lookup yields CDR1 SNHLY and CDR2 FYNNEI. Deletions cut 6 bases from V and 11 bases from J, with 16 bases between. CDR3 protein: CASRQTGLRAFF. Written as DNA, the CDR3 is TGTGCCAGCAGACAAACAGGGTTGCGGGCTTTCTTT.

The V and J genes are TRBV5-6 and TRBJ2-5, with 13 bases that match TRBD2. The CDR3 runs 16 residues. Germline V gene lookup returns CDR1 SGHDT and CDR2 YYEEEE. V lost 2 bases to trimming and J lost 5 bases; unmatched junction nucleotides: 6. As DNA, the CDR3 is TGTGCCAGCAGCTTCCTAACTAGCGGGAGGGCCGAGACCCAGTACTTC. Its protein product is CASSFLTSGRAETQYF.

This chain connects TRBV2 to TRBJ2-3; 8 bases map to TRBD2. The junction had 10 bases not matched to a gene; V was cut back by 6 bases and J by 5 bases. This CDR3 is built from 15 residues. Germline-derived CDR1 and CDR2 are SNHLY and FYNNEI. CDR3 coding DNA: TGTGCCAGCAGGTATATAGCGGGATCACGAGATACGCAGTATTTT. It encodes CASRYIAGSRDTQYF.

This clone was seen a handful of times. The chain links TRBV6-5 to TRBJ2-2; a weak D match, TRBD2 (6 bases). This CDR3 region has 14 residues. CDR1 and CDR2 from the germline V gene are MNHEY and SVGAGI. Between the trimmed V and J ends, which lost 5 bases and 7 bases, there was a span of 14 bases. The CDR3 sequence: CASSPGLEVGELFF. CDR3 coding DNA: TGTGCCAGCAGTCCGGGACTCGAAGTCGGGGAGCTGTTTTTT.

The CDR3 spells CAWRLAGAYNEQFF. DNA of the CDR3: TGTGCCTGGAGACTAGCGGGGGCCTACAATGAGCAGTTCTTC. The genes are TRBV30 and TRBJ2-1; TRBD2 matches 11 bases. The V and J ends lost 3 bases and 2 bases, in that order; junction bases with no gene match: 0. The CDR3 loop spans 14 amino acids. Germline CDR1 and CDR2: GTSNPN and SVGIG (reference sequence).

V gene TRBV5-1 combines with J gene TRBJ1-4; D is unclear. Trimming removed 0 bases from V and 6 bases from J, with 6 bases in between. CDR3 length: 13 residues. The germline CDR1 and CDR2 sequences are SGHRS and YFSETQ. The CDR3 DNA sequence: TGCGCCAGCAGCTTGGTCCTCGATGAAAAACTGTTTTTT. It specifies CASSLVLDEKLFF.